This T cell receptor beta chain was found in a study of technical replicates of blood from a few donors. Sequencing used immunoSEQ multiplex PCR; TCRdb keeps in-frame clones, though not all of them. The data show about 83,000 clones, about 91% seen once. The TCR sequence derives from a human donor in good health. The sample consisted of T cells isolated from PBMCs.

Written as DNA, the CDR3 is TGTGCCAGCAGCTTGGCGGGAGGGCCGAATACGCAGTATTTT. Amino acid sequence: CASSLAGGPNTQYF. This chain links TRBV7-2 with TRBJ2-3, with 9 positions matching TRBD2. CDR1 is SGHTA and CDR2 is FQGNSA in the germline V gene. Losses at the gene ends were 3 bases for V and 7 bases for J; bases not matched to a gene: 5. The CDR3 consists of 14 residues.